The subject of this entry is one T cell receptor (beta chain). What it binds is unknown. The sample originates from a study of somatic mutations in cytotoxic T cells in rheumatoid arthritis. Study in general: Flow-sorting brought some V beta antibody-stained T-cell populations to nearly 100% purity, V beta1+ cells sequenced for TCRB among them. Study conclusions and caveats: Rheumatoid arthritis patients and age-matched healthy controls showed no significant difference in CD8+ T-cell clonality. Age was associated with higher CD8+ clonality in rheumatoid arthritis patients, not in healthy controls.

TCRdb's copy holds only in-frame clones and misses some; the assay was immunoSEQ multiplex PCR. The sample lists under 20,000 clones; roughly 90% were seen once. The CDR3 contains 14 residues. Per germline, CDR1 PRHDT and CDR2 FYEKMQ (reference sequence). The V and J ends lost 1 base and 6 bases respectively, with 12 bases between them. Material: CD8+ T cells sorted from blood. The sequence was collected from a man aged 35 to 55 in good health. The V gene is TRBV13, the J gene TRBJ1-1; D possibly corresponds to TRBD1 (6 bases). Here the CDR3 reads CASSLEVRGPEAFF. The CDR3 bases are TGTGCCAGCAGCTTAGAAGTCAGGGGCCCTGAAGCTTTCTTT.